The 7 T cell receptor beta chains given below trace back to one sample, sequenced in a study of cytomegalovirus exposure and HLA in healthy donors. PCR primers comprised 60 Vbeta and 13 Jbeta primers. TCRdb keeps only in-frame clones here, not all; method: immunoSEQ multiplex PCR. The sample has approximately 140,000 clones. Sequences were obtained from PBMCs. Source of these receptors: a woman under 30 in good health and CMV-seronegative.

The rearrangement links TRBV27 to TRBJ1-2; 7 bases agree with TRBD1. Germline CDR1 reads MNHEY; CDR2 reads SMNVEV (reference sequence). The CDR3 loop spans 15 amino acids. V lost 7 bases to trimming and J lost 8 bases; unmatched junction nucleotides: 16. The CDR3 nucleotides are TGTGCCAGCATCCCGACAGGGAGGTCCCTAGAAGGCTACACCTTC. As protein: CASIPTGRSLEGYTF.

This chain connects TRBV19 to TRBJ1-4; 8 bases line up with TRBD1. The trim removed 4 bases at V and 8 bases at J, leaving 6 bases unmatched. The V gene's germline CDR1 is LNHDA and CDR2 SQIVND (reference sequence). This CDR3 comprises 14 residues. CDR3 protein: CASSTGGAGEKLFF. In nucleotides, the CDR3 is TGTGCCAGTAGTACAGGGGGCGCTGGGGAAAAACTGTTTTTT. Filled out from reference TRBV19 and TRBJ1-4, the complete variable domain reads DGGITQSPKYLFRKEGQNVTLSCEQNLNHDAMYWYRQDPGQGLRLIYYSQIVNDFQKGDIAEGYSVSREKKESFPLTVTSAQKNPTAFYLCASSTGGAGEKLFFGSGTQLSVL.

This chain uses TRBV7-8 with TRBJ1-4; 8 bases agree with TRBD1. The CDR3 sequence is 15 residues long. V lost 0 bases, J lost 7 bases, and 4 bases stayed unmatched. CDR1 is SGHVS, CDR2 FQNEAQ, per germline. CDR3 in DNA: TGTGCCAGCAGCTTAGCCGGGACAGGAGGTGAAAAACTGTTTTTT. It is translated as CASSLAGTGGEKLFF.

The genes are TRBV7-2 and TRBJ1-3, with a tentative D call TRBD1 (6 bases). This CDR3 is built from 14 residues. Trimming took 5 bases from V and 1 from J, leaving 9 bases between them. Looked up from germline, CDR1 is SGHTA and CDR2 is FQGNSA. CDR3 amino acids: CASSRGGSGNTIYF. CDR3 nucleotides: TGTGCCAGCAGCAGAGGGGGTTCTGGAAACACCATATATTTT.

The genes are TRBV11-2 and TRBJ2-5, with D tentatively TRBD2 (7 bases). CDR3 length: 13 amino acids. Germline V gives CDR1 SGHAT, CDR2 FQNNGV. Trimming pared 4 bases from V and 4 bases from J, leaving 10 bases between. The chain's CDR3 is CASSSAGAETQYF. The CDR3 coding sequence is TGTGCCAGCAGCTCCGCGGGGGCAGAGACCCAGTACTTC.

Remarks on this clone: The conserved phenylalanine or tryptophan is not found at the CDR3 terminus, so this likely reflects a read error. The J gene is TRBJ2-3, the V gene TRBV7-9; 10 bases map to TRBD2. V dropped 4 bases and J dropped 1; count of bases not matched to a gene: 8. CDR1 is SEHNR and CDR2 is FQNEAQ in the germline V gene (reference sequence). This CDR3 comprises 17 residues. The chain's CDR3 is CASSSDLAGGGTDTQYL. DNA for the CDR3: TGTGCCAGCAGCTCAGACTTAGCGGGAGGCGGCACAGATACGCAGTATCTT.

The genes are TRBV7-2 and TRBJ1-5; no definite D call. Germline V gene data show CDR1 as SGHTA and CDR2 as FQGNSA. The CDR3 has 14 residues. Trimming took off 5 bases at V and 1 base at J, with 9 bases between the two ends. CDR3 sequence reads: CASSPISSNQPQHF. The CDR3 bases are TGTGCCAGCAGCCCCATTAGCAGCAATCAGCCCCAGCATTTT.